The clone carrying this T cell receptor (beta chain) was observed a few times. Generated by immunoSEQ multiplex PCR, the TCRdb table keeps only in-frame clones and is missing some. This table holds some 51,000 clones, roughly 80% found once. The record originates from a study of STAT5B mutations in CD4+ large granular lymphocyte leukemia. Whole-study context: Among healthy controls, a particular HLA allele went with more CDR3 'QG' motifs.

The V end was cut by 5 bases, the J end by 5 bases, with 22 bases between. The CDR3 contains 16 residues. Per germline, CDR1 SGHAT and CDR2 FQNNGV. The gene calls are TRBV11-2 and TRBJ2-7; D gene uncertain. The receptor was isolated from a human donor in good health. The specimen was CD4+ T cells from blood buffy coats. The CDR3 DNA follows: TGTGCCAGCAGCCCGAGGCCCGAGGTGGTGGTCGACGAGCAGTACTTC. It is translated as CASSPRPEVVVDEQYF.